This T cell receptor beta chain emerged from a study of preoperative IRX-2 immunotherapy in early breast cancer. Treatment of the sample: preoperative locoregional IRX-2 cytokine immunotherapy. CDR1 and CDR2 from the germline V gene are LNHDA and SQIVND (reference sequence). There are 16 residues in the CDR3. V shed 5 bases and J 5 bases; nucleotides not matched to a gene: 11. This clone was detected only once. The data were produced by immunoSEQ multiplex PCR, yet TCRdb's version contains in-frame clones alone and is incomplete. This table has 20,000 to 30,000 clones, about four fifths appearing once.

Sequencing used lymph node tissue, obtained before IRX-2 immunotherapy. The clonotype comes from a human donor with breast cancer. J is TRBJ1-4 and V is TRBV19, with 7 positions matching TRBD1. In DNA, the CDR3 is TGTGCCAGTAGTCTCCTCAGACAGGGCCGAAATGAAAAACTGTTTTTT. It translates to CASSLLRQGRNEKLFF.